This T cell receptor (beta chain) originates from a study of blood T cells in healthy people across ages. General observations from the study: It was found that TCR beta diversity correlated strongly with the percentage of naive T cells. Changes in expanded clonotypes were possibly confounded, as the CMV status of donors was unknown.

Points on this clonotype: Antigen specificity is unknown.

A sample-barcoded 5' primer and a J-beta primer mix were used in a second PCR of about 7 to 12 cycles. Each CDR3 protein gets one entry after TCRdb re-called the 5' RACE reads with MiXCR. There are roughly 1.9 million distinct CDR3 sequences in the sample; roughly two fifths occur only once, and approximately 22% lies in the top ten. The specimen sequenced was blood. The receptor's source is a human donor in good health.

CDR3 sequence: CASSPGITEGVRAFF. The DNA of the CDR3 is TGTGCCAGCTCACCAGGGATAACGGAAGGGGTAAGAGCTTTCTTT. The chain carries TRBV18 and TRBJ1-1, with a tentative D call TRBD1 (5 bases). This CDR3 spans 15 amino acids. Germline loops: CDR1 KGHSH, CDR2 LQKENI. V dropped 2 bases and J dropped 10 bases, with 20 bases sitting between them.